This T cell receptor beta chain was captured by sequencing in a study of cytomegalovirus exposure and HLA in healthy donors. Study details: HLA-typed donors were the source of 86 million or so unique TCRs held in an early data release. Whole-study results and caveats: Association of 15,000 to 20,000 TCR beta sequences with HLA alleles was found at 0.05 false discovery rate in a later analysis.

PCR amplification relied on 60 Vbeta primers (plus 13 Jbeta primers). Generated by immunoSEQ multiplex PCR, the TCRdb table keeps only in-frame clones and is missing some. The sample carries about 120,000 clones, approximately 80% recorded once. The CDR3 is 15 amino acids. CDR1 and CDR2 from the germline V gene are MNHEY and SVGAGI. With 2 bases removed from V and 4 bases from J, the gap between germline ends came to 14 bases. This clone showed up just a few times. Its antigen is currently unknown. Sequencing input: PBMCs. The receptor was derived from a man aged 25 to 45 in good health and CMV-seronegative. The chain is built from TRBV6-5 and TRBJ1-1; no firm D call. CDR3 sequence (DNA): TGTGCCAGCAGTTACAAGAGAGGGTTCACCACTGAAGCTTTCTTT. It specifies CASSYKRGFTTEAFF.